The 20 T cell receptor beta chains below were found in one sample sequenced in a study of cytomegalovirus exposure and HLA in healthy donors. PCR was performed using 60 Vbeta and 13 Jbeta primers. The method was immunoSEQ multiplex PCR; TCRdb's version includes in-frame clones alone and lacks a portion of them. The sample lists 150,000 to 200,000 clones, roughly 80% occurring once. Sequenced input: PBMCs. Receptor source: a man aged 25-45 years in good health and CMV-seropositive.

The gene calls are TRBV14 and TRBJ1-1, with D unclear. V gave up 6 bases and J gave up 3 bases, with 11 bases separating them. Germline CDR1 is SGHDN and CDR2 is FVKESK. This CDR3 has 13 residues. CDR3 residues: CASREGRDTEAFF. CDR3 nucleotide sequence: TGTGCCAGCAGGGAAGGGCGGGACACTGAAGCTTTCTTT.

V usage is TRBV11-2 and J usage is TRBJ1-1, with D perhaps TRBD1 (5 bases). The CDR3 loop spans 13 amino acids. CDR1 and CDR2 (germline): SGHAT, FQNNGV. Trimming left V 2 bases short and J 11 bases short, with 15 bases between. The CDR3 here is CASSLTRGEEAFF. CDR3 nucleotides: TGTGCCAGCAGCTTAACTCGGGGGGAGGAGGCTTTCTTT. Full variable domain (rest looked up from reference TRBV11-2 and TRBJ1-1): EAGVAQSPRYKIIEKRQSVAFWCNPISGHATLYWYQQILGQGPKLLIQFQNNGVVDDSQLPKDRFSAERLKGVDSTLKIQPAKLEDSAVYLCASSLTRGEEAFFGQGTRLTVV.

The V and J genes are TRBV5-1 and TRBJ2-1; D possibly corresponds to TRBD2 (6 bases). Trimming cost V 2 bases and J 7 bases, with 10 bases left between them. Germline CDR1 SGHRS, CDR2 YFSETQ. CDR3 length: 13 amino acids. CDR3 DNA sequence: TGCGCCAGCAGCTTAGGGACTTTGAATGAGCAGTTCTTC. Translation gives CASSLGTLNEQFF.

This chain connects TRBV2 to TRBJ2-5; TRBD2 matches at 10 bases. Trimming cost V 2 bases and J 3 bases; bases outside gene matches: 6. Per the germline V gene, CDR1 is SNHLY and CDR2 is FYNNEI. The CDR3 is 16 residues long. CDR3 amino acids: CASSESLAGVKETQYF. Here the CDR3 DNA reads TGTGCCAGCAGTGAATCCCTAGCGGGAGTTAAAGAGACCCAGTACTTC.

The chain carries TRBV4-2 and TRBJ1-1; TRBD1 aligns across 7 bases. Germline V gene sequence: CDR1 LGHNA, CDR2 YNFKEQ. Germline trimming cut 0 bases from V and 5 bases from J; bases unmatched to any gene: 3. This CDR3 spans 14 amino acids. The CDR3 reads CASSQDGQETEAFF. CDR3 DNA sequence: TGTGCCAGCAGCCAAGATGGACAGGAAACTGAAGCTTTCTTT.

The chain employs TRBV11-2 and TRBJ2-3; tentative D call: TRBD2 (7 bases). Trimming pared 0 bases from V and 0 bases from J, leaving 13 bases between. The V gene's germline CDR1 is SGHAT and CDR2 FQNNGV. This CDR3 region has 17 residues. CDR3 coding DNA: TGTGCCAGCAGCTTAGATGCGCGGGGGCGGAGCACAGATACGCAGTATTTT. This encodes CASSLDARGRSTDTQYF.

In this sample, this clone turned up once. V is TRBV2 and J is TRBJ2-1, with TRBD2 matching 8 bases. V was pared by 3 bases and J by 7 bases, with 11 bases of the junction left unmatched. CDR1 SNHLY and CDR2 FYNNEI come from the germline V gene. The CDR3 is made up of 16 amino acids. CDR3 nucleotide sequence: TGTGCCAGCAGTGACCTATCGGGAGGGCCGCCGAATGAGCAGTTCTTC. It specifies CASSDLSGGPPNEQFF.

The chain joins TRBV29-1 to TRBJ2-3; 9 positions agree with TRBD2. This CDR3 is built from 13 residues. The germline V gene encodes CDR1 SQVTM and CDR2 ANQGSEA. Unmatched junction bases numbered 5, after V lost 5 bases and J lost 5 bases. The DNA for the CDR3 is TGCAGCGTTAGGCGGGGGGGCGGAGATACGCAGTATTTT. Translation gives CSVRRGGGDTQYF.

The chain couples TRBV7-9 to TRBJ1-2; the D gene is possibly TRBD1 (6 bases). Trimming cost V 5 bases and J 1 base, with 14 bases left between them. CDR1 SEHNR and CDR2 FQNEAQ come from the germline V gene (reference sequence). This CDR3 region has 15 residues. CDR3 in DNA: TGTGCCAGCAGCCGAACAGGGCCCGATAACTATGGCTACACCTTC. Residues: CASSRTGPDNYGYTF. Drawing the rest from reference TRBV7-9 and TRBJ1-2, the complete variable domain is DTGVSQNPRHKITKRGQNVTFRCDPISEHNRLYWYRQTLGQGPEFLTYFQNEAQLEKSRLLSDRFSAERPKGSFSTLEIQRTEQGDSAMYLCASSRTGPDNYGYTFGSGTRLTVV.

Notes on this clone: At one boundary the junction diverges from the germline segment, which might be a read error. V is TRBV6-1 and J is TRBJ2-3; a possible D gene is TRBD2 (5 bases). This CDR3 is 18 amino acids long. The V gene's germline CDR1 is MNHNS and CDR2 SASEGT. DNA of the CDR3: TGTGCCGGCAGTGGACCGGGTCGGGTAGCGTTGGGCACAGATACGCAGTATTTT. The encoded protein is CAGSGPGRVALGTDTQYF.

This clone was counted a few times. This chain connects TRBV19 to TRBJ2-3; 7 bases line up with TRBD2. The V gene's germline CDR1 is LNHDA and CDR2 SQIVND (reference sequence). Trimming cost V 6 bases and J 0 bases; bases outside gene matches: 6. CDR3 length: 15 amino acids. CDR3 amino acids: CASRGGTVSTDTQYF. CDR3 coding DNA: TGTGCCAGTAGGGGGGGGACGGTGAGCACAGATACGCAGTATTTT.

The chain links TRBV7-2 to TRBJ1-2, with 8 bases lining up with TRBD1. V shed 5 bases and J 2 bases; nucleotides not matched to a gene: 7. The CDR3 consists of 15 residues. CDR1 and CDR2 from the germline V gene are SGHTA and FQGNSA. The CDR3 loop reads CASSPTTGANYGYTF. CDR3 nucleotide sequence: TGTGCCAGCAGCCCCACGACAGGGGCCAACTATGGCTACACCTTC.

The chain carries TRBV7-2 and TRBJ1-4, with 7 bases identical to TRBD1. The length of the CDR3 is 15 residues. With 5 bases clipped from V and 0 bases from J, the junction kept 3 bases outside the gene matches. Germline V gene lookup returns CDR1 SGHTA and CDR2 FQGNSA. CDR3 sequence (DNA): TGTGCCAGCAGCCAGGGGGGTGCAACTAATGAAAAACTGTTTTTT. It codes for CASSQGGATNEKLFF. The whole variable domain, remainder taken from reference TRBV7-2 and TRBJ1-4, is GAGVSQSPSNKVTEKGKDVELRCDPISGHTALYWYRQSLGQGLEFLIYFQGNSAPDKSGLPSDRFSAERTGGSVSTLTIQRTQQEDSAVYLCASSQGGATNEKLFFGSGTQLSVL.

CDR3 sequence: CASSPGQLVSGNTIYF. The CDR3 bases are TGTGCCAGCAGTCCGGGACAGCTTGTATCTGGAAACACCATATATTTT. The J gene is TRBJ1-3, the V gene TRBV28, with 7 bases matching TRBD1. The CDR3 covers 16 residues. After removal of 5 bases from V and 1 base from J, the junction contained 8 bases not matched to a gene. Looked up from germline, CDR1 is MDHEN and CDR2 is SYDVKM.

The chain employs TRBV6-1 and TRBJ2-7, with 10 bases lining up with TRBD2. V lost 6 bases, J lost 0 bases, and 5 bases stayed unmatched. Germline V gene lookup returns CDR1 MNHNS and CDR2 SASEGT. The CDR3 is made up of 15 amino acids. The CDR3 loop reads CASRVLAGSSYEQYF. Written as DNA, the CDR3 is TGTGCCAGCAGGGTACTAGCGGGGAGCTCCTACGAGCAGTACTTC.

This clone was counted a single time. The CDR3 sequence is CASSPPGLAASSIEQYF. CDR3 nucleotides: TGTGCCAGCAGTCCCCCGGGACTAGCAGCGTCGTCCATCGAGCAGTACTTC. This chain links TRBV28 with TRBJ2-7, with TRBD2 matching over 9 bases. The CDR3 has 17 amino acids. The J segment lost 6 bases and the V segment lost 5 bases, leaving 17 bases of the junction unmatched. Germline values: CDR1 MDHEN, CDR2 SYDVKM.

This chain joins TRBV29-1 and TRBJ2-3; 10 nucleotides match TRBD2. CDR3 size: 14 residues. Germline lookup yields CDR1 SQVTM and CDR2 ANQGSEA. Trimming cost V 7 bases and J 1 base; bases outside gene matches: 5. The CDR3 nucleotides are TGCAGCGCCAACCTAGCGGGAGGCACAGATACGCAGTATTTT. This sequence encodes CSANLAGGTDTQYF.

The gene calls are TRBV9 and TRBJ2-1; perhaps TRBD1 as D (6 bases). Deletions cut 4 bases from V and 5 bases from J, with 16 bases between. The CDR3 has 15 residues. Looked up from germline, CDR1 is SGDLS and CDR2 is YYNGEE. CDR3 nucleotides: TGTGCCAGCAGCCGGAAACAGGGTGGAAACAATGAGCAGTTCTTC. Translating it yields CASSRKQGGNNEQFF.

The chain couples TRBV4-3 to TRBJ1-3; D gene uncertain. This CDR3 comprises 15 residues. Trimming shortened V by 1 base and J by 0 bases, and 7 bases separated the two germline ends. Germline assignment: CDR1 LGHNA and CDR2 YSLEER. The chain's CDR3 is CASSQGHVSGNTIYF. CDR3 sequence (DNA): TGCGCCAGCAGCCAAGGACATGTCTCTGGAAACACCATATATTTT.

V gene TRBV5-6 combines with J gene TRBJ1-5; no clear D. Between the trimmed V and J ends, which lost 2 bases and 5 bases, there was a span of 11 bases. This CDR3 spans 14 amino acids. Germline CDR1 SGHDT, CDR2 YYEEEE. DNA for the CDR3: TGTGCCAGCAGCTTCTCAGGTCCGGATCAGCCCCAGCATTTT. Translated: CASSFSGPDQPQHF.